This is a list of T cell receptor beta chains from one sample in a study of blood T cells in healthy people across ages. TCRdb fed the 5' RACE reads into MiXCR, producing one record per CDR3 protein. The table lists about 800,000 distinct CDR3 sequences, around 25% of them singletons, with under 4.5% in the top ten. Separately, the same data were catalogued under a study of T cells of mothers and their children.

Sequenced: blood. The receptor set was obtained from a boy between 10 and 17 years old in good health. Each CDR3 is given with its conserved first and last residue. D genes are given only for firm matches. Part of the rows lack a size; the others show once, few, many or a class for expanded clones.

v_call,j_call,d_call,clone_size,cdr3_nt,cdr3_aa
TRBV7-2,TRBJ2-5,.,.,TGTGCCAGCAGCTTAGATATAGAAGAGACCCAGTACTTC,CASSLDIEETQYF
TRBV20-1,TRBJ2-1,TRBD2,few,TGCAGTGCCCTTCGACTAGCGGGAGGGCCCAATGAGCAGTTCTTC,CSALRLAGGPNEQFF
TRBV6-5,TRBJ2-6,TRBD1,.,TGTGCCAGCAGTTACCGGGACAGCAGCGCTGGGGCCAACGTCCTGACTTTC,CASSYRDSSAGANVLTF
TRBV6-4,TRBJ1-6,.,.,TGTGCCAGCAGTGAGGACAATAATTCACCCCTCCACTTT,CASSEDNNSPLHF
TRBV20-1,TRBJ1-1,.,.,TGCAGTGCTAGATCCTGGAGCGCGGGGGCACCGATTGAAGCTTTCTTT,CSARSWSAGAPIEAFF
TRBV5-1,TRBJ1-2,.,few,TGCGCCAGCAGCTTGGGGGCCAAGCCGACGCAAGACTATGGCTACGCCTTC,CASSLGAKPTQDYGYAF
TRBV5-6,TRBJ2-1,TRBD2,few,TGTGCCAGCAGCCCGCGGGGGTGGGAGGCCCTATTCTTC,CASSPRGWEALFF
TRBV12-3/TRBV12-4,TRBJ1-2,TRBD1,few,TGTGCCAGCAAGGGGACAGGGGGGACGGGCTACACCTTC,CASKGTGGTGYTF
TRBV2,TRBJ1-4,TRBD1,few,TGTGCCAGCAGTGAGATTGGGACAGGGCATGAAAAACTGTTTTTT,CASSEIGTGHEKLFF
TRBV5-5,TRBJ2-5,.,.,TGTGCCAGCAGCCCACACCGGGGCCTGGGGGAGACCCAGTACTTC,CASSPHRGLGETQYF
TRBV4-3,TRBJ1-2,TRBD1,.,TGCGCCAGCAGCCAAGCGGCGACAGGGACCTATGGCTACACCTTC,CASSQAATGTYGYTF
TRBV11-1,TRBJ2-5,.,.,TGTGCCAGCAGCTTTTCGTACGGGGCGGGAGAGACCCAGTACTTC,CASSFSYGAGETQYF
TRBV4-3,TRBJ2-7,.,.,TGCGCCAGCAGCCAAGATCGGGTAGGAGGGGGATTGGACGAGCAGTACTTC,CASSQDRVGGGLDEQYF
TRBV6-6,TRBJ2-1,.,few,TGTGCCAGCGGGGAGCATCCCTACAATGAGCAGTTCTTC,CASGEHPYNEQFF
TRBV7-3,TRBJ2-3,.,few,TGTGCCAGCAGCTTATCACAGGGCGCAGATACGCAGTATTTT,CASSLSQGADTQYF
TRBV7-2,TRBJ2-1,.,few,TGTGCCAGCAGTCCCGTCGGCTCCTACAATGAGCAGTTCTTC,CASSPVGSYNEQFF
TRBV29-1,TRBJ1-1,.,.,TGCAGCGTCATTTGGGGCACTGAAGCTTTCTTT,CSVIWGTEAFF
TRBV12-3/TRBV12-4,TRBJ1-1,.,.,TGTGCCAGCAGTTTAGCGCAGGTACTGAACACTGAAGCTTTCTTT,CASSLAQVLNTEAFF
TRBV6-5,TRBJ2-1,TRBD2,few,TGTGCCAGCACCCAGGGACTAGCGGGGAGTGAGCAGTTCTTC,CASTQGLAGSEQFF
TRBV3-1,TRBJ1-2,TRBD1,.,TGTGCCAGCAGCCGCGGGACAGCGGATGGCTACACCTTC,CASSRGTADGYTF
TRBV9,TRBJ2-1,TRBD2,.,TGTGCCAGCAGCGTGACGGGACTAGCCAACAATGAGCAGTTCTTC,CASSVTGLANNEQFF
TRBV7-2,TRBJ2-5,TRBD1,few,TGTGCCAGCAGCATCCGGGACAGACAAGAGACCCAGTACTTC,CASSIRDRQETQYF